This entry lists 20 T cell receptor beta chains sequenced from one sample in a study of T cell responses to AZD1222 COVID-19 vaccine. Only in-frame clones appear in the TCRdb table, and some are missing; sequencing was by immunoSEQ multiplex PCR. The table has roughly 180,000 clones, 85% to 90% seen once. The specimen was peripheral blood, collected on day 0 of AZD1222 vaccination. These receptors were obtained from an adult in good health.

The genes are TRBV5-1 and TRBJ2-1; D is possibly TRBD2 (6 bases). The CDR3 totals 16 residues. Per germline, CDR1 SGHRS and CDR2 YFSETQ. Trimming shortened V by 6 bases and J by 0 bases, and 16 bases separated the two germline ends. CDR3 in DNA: TGCGCCAGCACCTTCTCCGGGGGAATCTCCTACAATGAGCAGTTCTTC. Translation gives CASTFSGGISYNEQFF.

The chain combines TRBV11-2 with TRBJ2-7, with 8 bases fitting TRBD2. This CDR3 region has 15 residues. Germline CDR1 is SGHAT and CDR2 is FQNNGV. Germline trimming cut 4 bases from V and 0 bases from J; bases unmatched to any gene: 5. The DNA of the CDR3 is TGTGCCAGCAGCTCCAGCGGGGGCGACTCCTACGAGCAGTACTTC. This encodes CASSSSGGDSYEQYF.

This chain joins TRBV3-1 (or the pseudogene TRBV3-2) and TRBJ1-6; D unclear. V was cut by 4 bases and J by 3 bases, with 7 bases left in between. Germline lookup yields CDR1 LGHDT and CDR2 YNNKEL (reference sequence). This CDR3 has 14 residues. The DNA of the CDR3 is TGTGCCAGCAGCCTAACAGACTATAATTCACCCCTCCACTTT. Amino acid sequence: CASSLTDYNSPLHF.

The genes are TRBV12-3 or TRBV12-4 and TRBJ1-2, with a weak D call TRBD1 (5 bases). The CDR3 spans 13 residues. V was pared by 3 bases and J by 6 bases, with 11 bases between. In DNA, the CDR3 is TGTGCCAGCAGTTTCTCTGACAGTCATGGCTACACCTTC. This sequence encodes CASSFSDSHGYTF.

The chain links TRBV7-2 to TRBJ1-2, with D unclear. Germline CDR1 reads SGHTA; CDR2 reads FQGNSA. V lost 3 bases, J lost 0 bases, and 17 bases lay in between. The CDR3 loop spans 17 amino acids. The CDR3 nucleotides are TGTGCCAGCAGCTTCTCTTACAGAACCAAGCCTAACTATGGCTACACCTTC. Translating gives CASSFSYRTKPNYGYTF.

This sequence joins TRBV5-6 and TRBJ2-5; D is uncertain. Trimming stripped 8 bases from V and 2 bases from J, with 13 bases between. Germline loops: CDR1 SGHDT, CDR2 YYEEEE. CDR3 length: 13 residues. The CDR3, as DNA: TGTGCCAGTGTAGGGTCCCCTCAAGAGACCCAGTACTTC. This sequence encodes CASVGSPQETQYF.

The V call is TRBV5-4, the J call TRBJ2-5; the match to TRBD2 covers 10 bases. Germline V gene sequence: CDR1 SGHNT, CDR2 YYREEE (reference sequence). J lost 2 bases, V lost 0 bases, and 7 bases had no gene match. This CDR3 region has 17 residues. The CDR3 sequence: CASSLVSLAGAQETQYF. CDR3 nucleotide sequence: TGTGCCAGCAGCTTGGTGTCTCTAGCGGGGGCACAAGAGACCCAGTACTTC.

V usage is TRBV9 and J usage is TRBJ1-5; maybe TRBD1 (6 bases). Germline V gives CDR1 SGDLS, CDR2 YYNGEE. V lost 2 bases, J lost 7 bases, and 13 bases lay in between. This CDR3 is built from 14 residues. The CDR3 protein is CASSVGAGEQPQHF. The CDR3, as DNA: TGTGCCAGCAGCGTTGGGGCAGGGGAGCAGCCCCAGCATTTT.

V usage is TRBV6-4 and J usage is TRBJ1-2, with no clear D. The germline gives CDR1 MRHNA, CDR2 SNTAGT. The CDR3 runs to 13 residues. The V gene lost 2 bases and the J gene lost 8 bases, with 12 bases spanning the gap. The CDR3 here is CASSDGRLSGYTF. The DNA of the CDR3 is TGTGCCAGCAGTGACGGACGGCTCTCGGGCTACACCTTC.

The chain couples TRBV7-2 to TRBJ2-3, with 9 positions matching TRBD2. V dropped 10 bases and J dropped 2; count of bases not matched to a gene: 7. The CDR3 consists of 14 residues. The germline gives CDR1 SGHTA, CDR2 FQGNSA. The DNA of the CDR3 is TGTGCCACCAAAGCGGGGGGAATCACAGATACGCAGTATTTT. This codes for CATKAGGITDTQYF.

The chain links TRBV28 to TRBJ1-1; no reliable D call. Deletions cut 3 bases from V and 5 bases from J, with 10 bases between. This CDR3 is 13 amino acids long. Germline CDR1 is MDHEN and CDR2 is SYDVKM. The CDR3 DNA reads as TGTGCCAGCAGTTTCGCGGGTAAGACTGAAGCTTTCTTT. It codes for CASSFAGKTEAFF. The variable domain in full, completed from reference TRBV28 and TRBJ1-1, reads DVKVTQSSRYLVKRTGEKVFLECVQDMDHENMFWYRQDPGLGLRLIYFSYDVKMKEKGDIPEGYSVSREKKERFSLILESASTNQTSMYLCASSFAGKTEAFFGQGTRLTVV.

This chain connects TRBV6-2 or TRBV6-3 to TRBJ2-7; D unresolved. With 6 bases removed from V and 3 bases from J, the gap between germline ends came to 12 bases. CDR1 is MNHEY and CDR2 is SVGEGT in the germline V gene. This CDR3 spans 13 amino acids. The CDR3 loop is CASSRLQIYEQYF. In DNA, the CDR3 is TGTGCCAGCAGCCGCCTCCAGATCTACGAGCAGTACTTC.

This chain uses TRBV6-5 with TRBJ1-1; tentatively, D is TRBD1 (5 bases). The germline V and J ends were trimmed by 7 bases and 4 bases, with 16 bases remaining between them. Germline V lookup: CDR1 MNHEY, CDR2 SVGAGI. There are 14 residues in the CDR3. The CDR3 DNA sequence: TGTGCCAGCACTCTATCCCGGCAGGGCACTGAAGCTTTCTTT. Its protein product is CASTLSRQGTEAFF.

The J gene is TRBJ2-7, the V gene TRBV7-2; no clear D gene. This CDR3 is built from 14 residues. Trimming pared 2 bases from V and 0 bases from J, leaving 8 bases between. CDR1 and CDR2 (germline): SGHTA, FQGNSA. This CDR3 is CASSLPRSSYEQYF. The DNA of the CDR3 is TGTGCCAGCAGCTTACCCCGTTCCTCCTACGAGCAGTACTTC.

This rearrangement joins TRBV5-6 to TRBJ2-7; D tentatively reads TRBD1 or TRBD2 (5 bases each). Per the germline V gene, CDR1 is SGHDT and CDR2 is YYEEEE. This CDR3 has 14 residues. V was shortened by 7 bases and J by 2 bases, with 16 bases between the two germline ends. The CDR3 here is CASGGPQGAYEQYF. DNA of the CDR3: TGTGCCAGCGGTGGGCCGCAGGGAGCCTACGAGCAGTACTTC. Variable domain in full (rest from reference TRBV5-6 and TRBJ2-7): DAGVTQSPTHLIKTRGQQVTLRCSPKSGHDTVSWYQQALGQGPQFIFQYYEEEERQRGNFPDRFSGHQFPNYSSELNVNALLLGDSALYLCASGGPQGAYEQYFGPGTRLTVT.

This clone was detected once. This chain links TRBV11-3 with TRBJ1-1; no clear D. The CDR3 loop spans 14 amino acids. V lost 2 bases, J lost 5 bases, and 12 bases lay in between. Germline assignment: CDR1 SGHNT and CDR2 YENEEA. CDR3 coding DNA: TGTGCCAGCAGCTTAATGGGTGGAGAAACTGAAGCTTTCTTT. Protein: CASSLMGGETEAFF.

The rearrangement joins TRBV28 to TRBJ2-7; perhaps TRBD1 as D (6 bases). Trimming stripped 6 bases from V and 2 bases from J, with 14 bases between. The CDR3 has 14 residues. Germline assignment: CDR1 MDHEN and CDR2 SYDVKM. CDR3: CASSYHRVAYEQYF. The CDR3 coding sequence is TGTGCCAGCAGCTACCACAGGGTCGCCTACGAGCAGTACTTC.

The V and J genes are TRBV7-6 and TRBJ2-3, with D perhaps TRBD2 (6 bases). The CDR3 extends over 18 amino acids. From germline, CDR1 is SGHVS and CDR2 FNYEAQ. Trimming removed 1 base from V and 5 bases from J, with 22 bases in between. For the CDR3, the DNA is TGTGCCAGCAGCTTAGGTGCTCGGAGGGGAGGACTCGTAGATACGCAGTATTTT. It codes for CASSLGARRGGLVDTQYF.

CDR3 nucleotide sequence: TGTGCCACCAGTGATACTCGGACAGGGCTTGACGAGCAGTACTTC. Protein: CATSDTRTGLDEQYF. The chain links TRBV24-1 to TRBJ2-7; 8 nucleotides line up with TRBD1. V lost 3 bases, J lost 5 bases, and 8 bases stayed unmatched. The CDR3 covers 15 residues. The germline V gene encodes CDR1 KGHDR and CDR2 SFDVKD.

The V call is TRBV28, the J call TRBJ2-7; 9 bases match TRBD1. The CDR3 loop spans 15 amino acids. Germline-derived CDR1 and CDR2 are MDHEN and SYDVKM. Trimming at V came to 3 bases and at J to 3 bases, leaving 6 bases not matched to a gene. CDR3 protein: CASSFSSGQGYEQYF. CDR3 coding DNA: TGTGCCAGCAGTTTTTCATCGGGACAGGGCTACGAGCAGTACTTC.